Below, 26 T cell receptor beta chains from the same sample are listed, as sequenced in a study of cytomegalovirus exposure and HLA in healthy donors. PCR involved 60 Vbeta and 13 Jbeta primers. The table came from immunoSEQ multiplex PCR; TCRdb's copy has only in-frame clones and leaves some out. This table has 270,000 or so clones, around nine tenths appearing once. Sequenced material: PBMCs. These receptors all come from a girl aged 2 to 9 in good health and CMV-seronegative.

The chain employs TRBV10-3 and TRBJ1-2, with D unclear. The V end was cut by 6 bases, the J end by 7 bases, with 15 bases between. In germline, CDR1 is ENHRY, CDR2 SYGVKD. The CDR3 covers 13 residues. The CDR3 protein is CAISLDGRGGYTF. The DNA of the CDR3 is TGTGCCATCAGCCTGGACGGACGGGGTGGCTACACCTTC.

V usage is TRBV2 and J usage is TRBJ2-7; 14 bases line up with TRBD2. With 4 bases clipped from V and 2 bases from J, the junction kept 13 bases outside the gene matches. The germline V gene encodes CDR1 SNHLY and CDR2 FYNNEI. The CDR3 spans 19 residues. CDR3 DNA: TGTGCCAGCAGTGGAGTGAGGACAGGGACTAGCGGGGGAGCCTACGAGCAGTACTTC. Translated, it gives CASSGVRTGTSGGAYEQYF. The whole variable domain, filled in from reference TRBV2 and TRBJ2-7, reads EPEVTQTPSHQVTQMGQEVILRCVPISNHLYFYWYRQILGQKVEFLVSFYNNEISEKSEIFDDQFSVERPDGSNFTLKIRSTKLEDSAMYFCASSGVRTGTSGGAYEQYFGPGTRLTVT.

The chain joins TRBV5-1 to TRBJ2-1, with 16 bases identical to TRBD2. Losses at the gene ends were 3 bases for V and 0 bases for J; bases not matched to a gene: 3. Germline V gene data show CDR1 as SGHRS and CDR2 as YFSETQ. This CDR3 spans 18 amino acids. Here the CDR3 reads CASSSGLAGGPSYNEQFF. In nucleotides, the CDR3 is TGCGCCAGCAGCTCGGGACTAGCGGGAGGGCCCTCCTACAATGAGCAGTTCTTC.

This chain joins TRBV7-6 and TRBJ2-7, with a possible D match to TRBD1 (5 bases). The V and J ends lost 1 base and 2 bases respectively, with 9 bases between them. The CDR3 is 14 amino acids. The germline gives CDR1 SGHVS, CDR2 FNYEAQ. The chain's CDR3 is CASSLGTNTYEQYF. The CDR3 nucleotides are TGTGCCAGCAGCTTAGGGACAAATACCTACGAGCAGTACTTC.

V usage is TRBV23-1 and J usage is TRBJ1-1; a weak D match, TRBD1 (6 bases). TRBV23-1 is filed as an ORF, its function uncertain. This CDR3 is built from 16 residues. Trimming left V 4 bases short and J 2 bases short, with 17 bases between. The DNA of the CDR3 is TGCGCCAGCAGTCTGGGGACATTCATTTCCAACACTGAAGCTTTCTTT. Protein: CASSLGTFISNTEAFF.

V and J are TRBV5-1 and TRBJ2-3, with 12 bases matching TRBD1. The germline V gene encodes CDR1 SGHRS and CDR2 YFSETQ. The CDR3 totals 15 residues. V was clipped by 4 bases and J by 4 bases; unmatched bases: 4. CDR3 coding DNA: TGCGCCAGCAGCGGGGGACAGGGGGCTTCAGATACGCAGTATTTT. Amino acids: CASSGGQGASDTQYF.

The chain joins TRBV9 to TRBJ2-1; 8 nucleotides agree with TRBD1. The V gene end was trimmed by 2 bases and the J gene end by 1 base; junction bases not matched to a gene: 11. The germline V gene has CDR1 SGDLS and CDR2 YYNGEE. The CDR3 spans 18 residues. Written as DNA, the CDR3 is TGTGCCAGCAGCGTCGGACAGGGTGGGGGTGGGTCCTACAATGAGCAGTTCTTC. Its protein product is CASSVGQGGGGSYNEQFF.

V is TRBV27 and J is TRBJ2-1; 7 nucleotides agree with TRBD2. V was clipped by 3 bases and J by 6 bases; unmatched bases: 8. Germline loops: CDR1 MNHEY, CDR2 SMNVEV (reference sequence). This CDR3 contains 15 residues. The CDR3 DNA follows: TGTGCCAGCAGTTTCAACTGGGAGGGCCCCAATGAGCAGTTCTTC. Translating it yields CASSFNWEGPNEQFF.

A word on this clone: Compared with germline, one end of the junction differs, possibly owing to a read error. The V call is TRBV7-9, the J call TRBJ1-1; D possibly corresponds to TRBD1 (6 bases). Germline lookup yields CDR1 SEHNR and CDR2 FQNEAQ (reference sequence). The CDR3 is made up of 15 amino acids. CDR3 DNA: TGTTCCAGCAGCTTAGCTCTGGGACAGAACACTGAAGCTTTCTTT. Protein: CSSSLALGQNTEAFF.

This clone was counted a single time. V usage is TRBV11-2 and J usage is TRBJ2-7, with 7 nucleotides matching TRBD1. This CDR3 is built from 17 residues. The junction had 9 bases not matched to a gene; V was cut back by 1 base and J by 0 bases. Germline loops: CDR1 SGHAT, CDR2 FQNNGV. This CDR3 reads CASSLGTGRDSSYEQYF. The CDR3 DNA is TGTGCCAGCAGCTTAGGTACGGGACGGGACAGCTCCTACGAGCAGTACTTC.

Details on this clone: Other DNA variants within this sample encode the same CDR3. CDR3 nucleotide sequence: TGTGCCAGCAGCTCCCAAGGGGGTACGACCTACGAGCAGTACTTC. It is translated as CASSSQGGTTYEQYF. The chain carries TRBV7-9 and TRBJ2-7, with D maybe TRBD1 (6 bases). The CDR3 covers 15 residues. From germline, CDR1 is SEHNR and CDR2 FQNEAQ (reference sequence). V lost 4 bases, J lost 2 bases, and 15 bases lay in between.

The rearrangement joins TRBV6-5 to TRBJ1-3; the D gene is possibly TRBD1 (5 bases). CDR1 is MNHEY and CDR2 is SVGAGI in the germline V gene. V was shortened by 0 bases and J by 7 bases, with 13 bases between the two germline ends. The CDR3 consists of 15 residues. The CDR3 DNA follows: TGTGCCAGCAGTTACTCGAACCAGGGCCCGAACACCATATATTTT. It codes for CASSYSNQGPNTIYF.

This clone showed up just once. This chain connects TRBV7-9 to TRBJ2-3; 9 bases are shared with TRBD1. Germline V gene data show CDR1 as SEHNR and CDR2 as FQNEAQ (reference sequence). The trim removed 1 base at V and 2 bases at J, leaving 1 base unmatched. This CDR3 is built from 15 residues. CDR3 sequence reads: CASSLGDRDTDTQYF. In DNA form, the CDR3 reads TGTGCCAGCAGCTTAGGGGACAGGGACACAGATACGCAGTATTTT.

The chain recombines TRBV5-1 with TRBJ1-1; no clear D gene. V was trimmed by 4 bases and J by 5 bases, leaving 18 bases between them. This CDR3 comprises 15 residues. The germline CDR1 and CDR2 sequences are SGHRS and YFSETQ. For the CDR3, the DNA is TGCGCCAGCAGCCTGGATACGTCCCCGAGGACTGAAGCTTTCTTT. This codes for CASSLDTSPRTEAFF.

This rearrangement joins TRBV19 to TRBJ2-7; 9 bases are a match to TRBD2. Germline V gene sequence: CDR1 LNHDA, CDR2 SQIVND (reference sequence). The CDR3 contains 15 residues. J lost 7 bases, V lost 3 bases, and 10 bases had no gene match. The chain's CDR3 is CASSIGLAGSAEQYF. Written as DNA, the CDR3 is TGTGCCAGTAGTATCGGGCTAGCGGGGTCTGCGGAGCAGTACTTC.

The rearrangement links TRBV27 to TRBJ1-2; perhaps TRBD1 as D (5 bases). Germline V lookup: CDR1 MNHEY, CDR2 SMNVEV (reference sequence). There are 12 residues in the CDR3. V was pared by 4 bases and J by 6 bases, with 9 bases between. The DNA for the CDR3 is TGTGCCAGCAGTTCCGTAGGGGATGGCTACACCTTC. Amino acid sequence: CASSSVGDGYTF.

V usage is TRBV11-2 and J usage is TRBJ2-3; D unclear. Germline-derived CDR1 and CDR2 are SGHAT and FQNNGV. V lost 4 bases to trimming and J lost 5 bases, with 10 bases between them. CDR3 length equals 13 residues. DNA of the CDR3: TGTGCCAGCAGCTCTACGCTTTTAGATACGCAGTATTTT. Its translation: CASSSTLLDTQYF.

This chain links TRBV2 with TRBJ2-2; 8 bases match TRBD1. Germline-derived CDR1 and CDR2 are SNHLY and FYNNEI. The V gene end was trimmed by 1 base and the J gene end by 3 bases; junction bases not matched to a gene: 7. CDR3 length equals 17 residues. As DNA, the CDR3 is TGTGCCAGCAGTGAAGTGGGGGACAGGTTTCACACCGGGGAGCTGTTTTTT. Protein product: CASSEVGDRFHTGELFF.

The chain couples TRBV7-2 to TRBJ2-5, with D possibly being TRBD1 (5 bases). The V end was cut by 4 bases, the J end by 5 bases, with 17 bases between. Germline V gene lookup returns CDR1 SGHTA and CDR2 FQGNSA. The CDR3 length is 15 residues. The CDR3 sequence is CASSSRGFAEETQYF. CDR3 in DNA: TGTGCCAGCAGCTCTAGGGGATTCGCCGAGGAGACCCAGTACTTC.

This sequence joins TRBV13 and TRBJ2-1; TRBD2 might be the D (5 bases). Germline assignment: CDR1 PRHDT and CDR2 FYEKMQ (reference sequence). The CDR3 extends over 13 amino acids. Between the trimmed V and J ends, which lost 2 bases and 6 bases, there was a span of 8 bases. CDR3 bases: TGTGCCAGCAGCTTAAGCGGCACCAATGAGCAGTTCTTC. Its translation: CASSLSGTNEQFF. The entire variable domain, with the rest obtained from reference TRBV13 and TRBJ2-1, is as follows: AAGVIQSPRHLIKEKRETATLKCYPIPRHDTVYWYQQGPGQDPQFLISFYEKMQSDKGSIPDRFSAQQFSDYHSELNMSSLELGDSALYFCASSLSGTNEQFFGPGTRLTVL.

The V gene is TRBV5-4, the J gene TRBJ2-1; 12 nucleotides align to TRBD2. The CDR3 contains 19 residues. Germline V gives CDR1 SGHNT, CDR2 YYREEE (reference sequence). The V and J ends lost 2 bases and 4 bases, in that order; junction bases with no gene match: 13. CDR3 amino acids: CASSFRQGPGLAGYNEQFF. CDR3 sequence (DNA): TGTGCCAGCAGCTTCAGACAGGGGCCGGGACTAGCGGGTTACAATGAGCAGTTCTTC.

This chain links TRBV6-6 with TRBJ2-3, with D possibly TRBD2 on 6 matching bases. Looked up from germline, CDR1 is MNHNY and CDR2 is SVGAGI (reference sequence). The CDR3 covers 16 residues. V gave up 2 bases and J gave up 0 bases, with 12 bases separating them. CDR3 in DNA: TGTGCCAGCAGTTACAATAGCGGAGCTAGCACAGATACGCAGTATTTT. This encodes CASSYNSGASTDTQYF.

Here the CDR3 DNA reads TGTGCCAGCAGTTTATTGGCAGGGTACGCTCAGCCCCAGCATTTT. Translating it yields CASSLLAGYAQPQHF. The V and J genes are TRBV27 and TRBJ1-5, with D possibly being TRBD1 (5 bases). The V end lost 1 base, the J end lost 6 bases, and 13 bases lay between the germline ends. This CDR3 is 15 amino acids long. The germline CDR1 and CDR2 sequences are MNHEY and SMNVEV (reference sequence).

CDR3 amino acids: CASREETGRGEQYF. CDR3 DNA sequence: TGTGCCAGCAGGGAAGAGACAGGGCGAGGGGAGCAGTACTTC. The J gene is TRBJ2-7, the V gene TRBV4-2; the match to TRBD1 covers 7 bases. CDR1 is LGHNA, CDR2 YNFKEQ, per germline. Unmatched junction bases numbered 12, after V lost 6 bases and J lost 7 bases. There are 14 residues in the CDR3.

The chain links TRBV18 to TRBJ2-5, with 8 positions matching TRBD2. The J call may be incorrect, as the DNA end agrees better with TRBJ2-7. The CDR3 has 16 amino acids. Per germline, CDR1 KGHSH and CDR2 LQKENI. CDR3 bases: TGTGCCAGCTCACCGTTCCCGGTGGCGGGGGGTTCCGAGCAGTACTTC. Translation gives CASSPFPVAGGSEQYF.

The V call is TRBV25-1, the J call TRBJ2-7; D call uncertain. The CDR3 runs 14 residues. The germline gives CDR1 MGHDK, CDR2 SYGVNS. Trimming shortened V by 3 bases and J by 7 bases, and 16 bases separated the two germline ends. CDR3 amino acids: CASSEWQMASEQYF. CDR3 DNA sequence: TGTGCCAGCAGTGAGTGGCAAATGGCCTCGGAGCAGTACTTC.